The 30 T cell receptor beta chains listed next were all sequenced from one sample in a study of blood T cell repertoires in COVID-19. The repertoire was sequenced with immunoSEQ multiplex PCR; TCRdb's copy has only in-frame clones and lacks some. This table has about 170,000 clones, 65% to 80% appearing once. Sequencing used PBMCs or T cells enriched from blood (not recorded which). The receptors derive from a woman between 65 and 79 years old in a cohort exposed to, infected with or recovered from COVID-19 (not recorded which).

This chain joins TRBV7-9 and TRBJ2-1; 8 nucleotides agree with TRBD2. CDR1 and CDR2 (germline): SEHNR, FQNEAQ (reference sequence). Trimming took 1 base from V and 15 from J; bases not matched to a gene: 8. The CDR3 contains 13 residues. The CDR3 nucleotides are TGTGCCAGCAGCTTAGATGGGGGGACTAGTCCGTTCTTC. This sequence encodes CASSLDGGTSPFF.

The chain couples TRBV19 to TRBJ1-5; D is ambiguous. The CDR3 consists of 13 residues. The V gene's germline CDR1 is LNHDA and CDR2 SQIVND (reference sequence). Trimming took off 1 base at V and 7 bases at J, with 8 bases between the two ends. The CDR3 reads CASSIANSQPQHF. Here the CDR3 DNA reads TGTGCCAGTAGTATAGCGAACAGCCAGCCCCAGCATTTT. Complete variable domain (other parts from reference TRBV19 and TRBJ1-5): DGGITQSPKYLFRKEGQNVTLSCEQNLNHDAMYWYRQDPGQGLRLIYYSQIVNDFQKGDIAEGYSVSREKKESFPLTVTSAQKNPTAFYLCASSIANSQPQHFGDGTRLSIL.

The chain is built from TRBV19 and TRBJ2-1, with 7 bases identical to TRBD2. V shed 6 bases and J 6 bases; nucleotides not matched to a gene: 8. The CDR3 extends over 14 amino acids. Looked up from germline, CDR1 is LNHDA and CDR2 is SQIVND (reference sequence). The CDR3 nucleotides read TGTGCCAGTAGCTCACTAGCGCGATCCAATGAGCAGTTCTTC. Translation gives CASSSLARSNEQFF.

The genes are TRBV7-9 and TRBJ1-1, with D possibly TRBD1 on 5 matching bases. CDR3 length: 15 residues. Trimming removed 2 bases at V and 0 bases at J, with 10 bases between. From germline, CDR1 is SEHNR and CDR2 FQNEAQ (reference sequence). CDR3: CASSLLGQMNTEAFF. The CDR3 bases are TGTGCCAGCAGCTTACTTGGACAAATGAACACTGAAGCTTTCTTT.

The chain employs TRBV24-1 and TRBJ2-1; TRBD1 matches at 10 bases. V was pared by 3 bases and J by 7 bases, with 11 bases of the junction left unmatched. The germline gives CDR1 KGHDR, CDR2 SFDVKD. This CDR3 comprises 17 residues. The CDR3 here is CATSDPATGGYRNEQFF. CDR3 DNA sequence: TGTGCCACCAGTGATCCGGCGACAGGGGGCTACCGTAATGAGCAGTTCTTC.

This clone showed up just once. The chain recombines TRBV11-3 with TRBJ2-3; the match to TRBD2 covers 12 bases. The CDR3 sequence is 16 residues long. With V trimmed by 4 bases and J by 2 bases, 4 bases remained unmatched. Germline-derived CDR1 and CDR2 are SGHNT and YENEEA. The DNA for the CDR3 is TGTGCCAGCAGCTCGGGACTAGCGGGCGTCACAGATACGCAGTATTTT. This translates into CASSSGLAGVTDTQYF.

This chain joins TRBV7-9 and TRBJ1-1; 7 nucleotides line up with TRBD1. The V segment lost 3 bases and the J segment 1 base; nucleotides outside the gene matches: 5. Germline loops: CDR1 SEHNR, CDR2 FQNEAQ (reference sequence). The CDR3 is made up of 15 amino acids. The CDR3 is CASSFPGTANTEAFF. The CDR3 coding sequence is TGTGCCAGCAGCTTCCCCGGGACAGCGAACACTGAAGCTTTCTTT. The complete variable domain, with remaining parts taken from reference TRBV7-9 and TRBJ1-1, reads DTGVSQNPRHKITKRGQNVTFRCDPISEHNRLYWYRQTLGQGPEFLTYFQNEAQLEKSRLLSDRFSAERPKGSFSTLEIQRTEQGDSAMYLCASSFPGTANTEAFFGQGTRLTVV.

This clone occurred once. The V and J genes are TRBV19 and TRBJ2-5, with 7 bases matching TRBD1. The CDR3 is 14 residues long. The germline gives CDR1 LNHDA, CDR2 SQIVND (reference sequence). Trimming removed 5 bases from V and 5 bases from J; junction bases left unmatched: 8. The CDR3 spells CASSPQGLKETQYF. The CDR3 DNA sequence: TGTGCCAGTAGTCCACAGGGGCTCAAGGAGACCCAGTACTTC.

The chain links TRBV7-9 to TRBJ1-3; a weak D match, TRBD1 (5 bases). Germline lookup yields CDR1 SEHNR and CDR2 FQNEAQ (reference sequence). This CDR3 is built from 14 residues. V was shortened by 6 bases and J by 5 bases, with 14 bases between the two germline ends. The CDR3 DNA reads TGTGCCAGCAGACAAAGCGCAGGGAGAAACACCATATATTTT. Residues: CASRQSAGRNTIYF.

The chain links TRBV5-1 to TRBJ1-1; D gene ambiguous. Germline CDR1 is SGHRS and CDR2 is YFSETQ. The CDR3 is 15 residues long. Trimming removed 4 bases from V and 1 base from J, with 14 bases in between. CDR3 in amino acids: CASSPRGLENTEAFF. DNA of the CDR3: TGCGCCAGCAGCCCCCGGGGTCTCGAGAACACTGAAGCTTTCTTT.

The V gene is TRBV4-3, the J gene TRBJ1-6; no clear D. This CDR3 is built from 16 residues. Trimming took 3 bases from V and 0 from J, leaving 9 bases between them. The V gene's germline CDR1 is LGHNA and CDR2 YSLEER. The CDR3 bases are TGCGCCAGCAGCCATGAATATAGCTCCTATAATTCACCCCTCCACTTT. This codes for CASSHEYSSYNSPLHF.

The V gene is TRBV7-9, the J gene TRBJ1-6; possibly TRBD1 for D (5 bases). The CDR3 consists of 14 residues. With 6 bases removed from V and 7 bases from J, the gap between germline ends came to 13 bases. Germline loops: CDR1 SEHNR, CDR2 FQNEAQ (reference sequence). This CDR3 is CASRPDSWNSPLHF. Here the CDR3 DNA reads TGTGCCAGCAGACCTGACAGTTGGAATTCACCCCTCCACTTT.

The chain is built from TRBV6-5 and TRBJ1-5; 7 nucleotides align to TRBD1. Germline V gene data show CDR1 as MNHEY and CDR2 as SVGAGI. Germline trimming cut 7 bases from V and 5 bases from J; bases unmatched to any gene: 5. The CDR3 contains 13 residues. CDR3 region: CASKDRRDQPQHF. DNA for the CDR3: TGTGCCAGCAAGGACAGGCGGGATCAGCCCCAGCATTTT.

The chain is built from TRBV14 and TRBJ2-1; maybe TRBD1 (5 bases). Deletions cut 0 bases from V and 4 bases from J, with 10 bases between. This CDR3 comprises 15 residues. CDR1 and CDR2 from the germline V gene are SGHDN and FVKESK. In DNA form, the CDR3 reads TGTGCCAGCAGCCAAGATGCGGCAGGGTACAATGAGCAGTTCTTC. Translating it yields CASSQDAAGYNEQFF.

The rearrangement joins TRBV5-1 to TRBJ2-5, with 11 bases aligning to TRBD1. J was trimmed by 6 bases and V by 2 bases; bases with no gene match: 9. Per the germline V gene, CDR1 is SGHRS and CDR2 is YFSETQ. The CDR3 extends over 16 amino acids. CDR3 in amino acids: CASSLAGTGGLKTQYF. For the CDR3, the DNA is TGCGCCAGCAGCTTAGCCGGGACAGGGGGATTGAAGACCCAGTACTTC.

V usage is TRBV21-1 and J usage is TRBJ2-2; TRBD1 is the table's D call and was not checked against the DNA. TRBV21-1 represents a pseudogene. CDR3 length: 16 residues. The CDR3: CASSKVRVSNTGELFF. The DNA for the CDR3 is TGTGCCAGCAGCAAAGTCAGGGTCTCGAACACCGGGGAGCTGTTTTTT.

The chain carries TRBV5-1 and TRBJ1-4; maybe TRBD1 (5 bases). Germline V lookup: CDR1 SGHRS, CDR2 YFSETQ. Trimming stripped 3 bases from V and 7 bases from J, with 7 bases between. The length of the CDR3 is 12 residues. The CDR3 DNA reads TGCGCCAGCAGCTGGGGGGGTGAAAAACTGTTTTTT. Its translation is CASSWGGEKLFF.

The chain uses TRBV7-9 and TRBJ1-2; D may be TRBD1 (6 bases). The CDR3 has 12 residues. Trimming cost V 9 bases and J 7 bases, with 15 bases left between them. From germline, CDR1 is SEHNR and CDR2 FQNEAQ (reference sequence). CDR3 DNA sequence: TGTGCCAGGGACCCAGGGGAACTTGGCTACACCTTC. It yields the protein CARDPGELGYTF.

This clone was detected many times. This chain uses TRBV28 with TRBJ1-5; a weak D match, TRBD1 (5 bases). Between the trimmed V and J ends, which lost 2 bases and 4 bases, there was a span of 12 bases. The CDR3 loop spans 15 amino acids. The germline V gene encodes CDR1 MDHEN and CDR2 SYDVKM. The CDR3 loop reads CASSLKGLGNQPQHF. The DNA for the CDR3 is TGTGCCAGCAGTTTAAAGGGGTTAGGGAATCAGCCCCAGCATTTT.

CDR3 protein: CASSIAYGQGADTQYF. The CDR3 DNA reads as TGTGCCAGTAGTATAGCTTACGGACAGGGGGCAGATACGCAGTATTTT. This sequence joins TRBV19 and TRBJ2-3, with 10 bases that match TRBD1. Germline V gene data show CDR1 as LNHDA and CDR2 as SQIVND (reference sequence). V shed 1 base, J shed 4 bases, and the junction held 5 bases outside the gene matches. There are 16 residues in the CDR3.

This clone was seen a few times. This rearrangement joins TRBV28 to TRBJ1-6, with D possibly TRBD1 on 5 matching bases. The germline V gene has CDR1 MDHEN and CDR2 SYDVKM. This CDR3 spans 12 amino acids. Between the trimmed V and J ends, which lost 7 bases and 8 bases, there was a span of 9 bases. The CDR3 here is CASTNRYSPLHF. In nucleotides, the CDR3 is TGTGCCAGCACCAACAGGTATTCACCCCTCCACTTT.

This chain links TRBV28 with TRBJ1-5, with D possibly matching TRBD1 (5 bases). The CDR3 runs to 12 residues. Trimming took 6 bases from V and 9 from J, leaving 12 bases between them. Per the germline V gene, CDR1 is MDHEN and CDR2 is SYDVKM. CDR3 bases: TGTGCCAGCAGGGACGGGGGACGGCCCCAGCATTTT. This gives the protein CASRDGGRPQHF. Using reference TRBV28 and TRBJ1-5 for the parts outside the CDR3, the full variable domain is DVKVTQSSRYLVKRTGEKVFLECVQDMDHENMFWYRQDPGLGLRLIYFSYDVKMKEKGDIPEGYSVSREKKERFSLILESASTNQTSMYLCASRDGGRPQHFGDGTRLSIL.

The chain combines TRBV19 with TRBJ2-7, with 9 positions matching TRBD1. The CDR3 sequence is 14 residues long. CDR1 and CDR2 from the germline V gene are LNHDA and SQIVND (reference sequence). J gave up 2 bases and V 5 bases, and 4 bases lay outside the gene matches. This chain's CDR3 is CASSSGQGTYEQYF. In DNA form, the CDR3 reads TGTGCCAGTAGTTCGGGACAGGGCACCTACGAGCAGTACTTC.

V usage is TRBV28 and J usage is TRBJ2-7; a weak D match, TRBD2 (6 bases). Trimming stripped 8 bases from V and 6 bases from J, with 20 bases between. Germline CDR1 MDHEN, CDR2 SYDVKM. There are 14 residues in the CDR3. Here the CDR3 DNA reads TGTGCCAGCGGACCCGGGAGCGGACACTCCGAGCAGTACTTC. Amino acids: CASGPGSGHSEQYF.

The table lists this clone with a few counts. The V gene is TRBV7-8, the J gene TRBJ2-7; weak D call: TRBD1 (6 bases). The CDR3 has 15 amino acids. Trimming removed 1 base at V and 3 bases at J, with 13 bases between. The germline V gene encodes CDR1 SGHVS and CDR2 FQNEAQ. DNA of the CDR3: TGTGCCAGCAGCTTAGGTTGGTCAGGGGACTACGAGCAGTACTTC. Translation: CASSLGWSGDYEQYF.

The chain joins TRBV6-6 to TRBJ2-7; 8 positions match TRBD1. With 10 bases clipped from V and 2 bases from J, the junction kept 4 bases outside the gene matches. CDR1 is MNHNY, CDR2 SVGAGI, per germline (reference sequence). CDR3 length equals 12 residues. Written as DNA, the CDR3 is TGTGCCACCACGACAGGGGCCTACGAGCAGTACTTC. Translating gives CATTTGAYEQYF.

The chain has TRBV11-3 and TRBJ1-4; D unresolved. Germline loops: CDR1 SGHNT, CDR2 YENEEA. The germline V and J ends were trimmed by 2 bases and 5 bases, with 9 bases remaining between them. CDR3 length: 14 residues. The CDR3 DNA follows: TGTGCCAGCAGCTTAACCCAGTTAAATGAAAAACTGTTTTTT. This sequence encodes CASSLTQLNEKLFF.

The J gene is TRBJ1-3, the V gene TRBV18; D ambiguous. In germline, CDR1 is KGHSH, CDR2 LQKENI. The CDR3 covers 16 residues. Trimming pared 6 bases from V and 0 bases from J, leaving 15 bases between. CDR3 sequence: CASSPGVGDSGNTIYF. CDR3 coding DNA: TGTGCCAGCTCGCCCGGTGTCGGGGACTCTGGAAACACCATATATTTT.

V gene TRBV18 combines with J gene TRBJ2-7; TRBD1 is a possible D gene (8 bases). The CDR3 totals 15 residues. V lost 4 bases and J lost 1, with 14 bases in between. Germline V CDR1 and CDR2: KGHSH, LQKENI. The CDR3 here is CASSQTGGVSYEQYF. The CDR3 DNA follows: TGTGCCAGCTCACAAACAGGGGGGGTGTCCTACGAGCAGTACTTC. The variable domain in full, completed from reference TRBV18 and TRBJ2-7, reads NAGVMQNPRHLVRRRGQEARLRCSPMKGHSHVYWYRQLPEEGLKFMVYLQKENIIDESGMPKERFSAEFPKEGPSILRIQQVVRGDSAAYFCASSQTGGVSYEQYFGPGTRLTVT.

This chain links TRBV7-2 with TRBJ2-6; D call uncertain. CDR3 length: 14 amino acids. In germline, CDR1 is SGHTA, CDR2 FQGNSA. Trimming pared 4 bases from V and 0 bases from J, leaving 4 bases between. Written as DNA, the CDR3 is TGTGCCAGCAGCTATCGCTCTGGGGCCAACGTCCTGACTTTC. Amino acids: CASSYRSGANVLTF.